The sequence of this T cell receptor beta chain was determined in a study of blood T cell repertoires in COVID-19. On the study more broadly: Italy, Spain and the United States were the sources of the convalescent and acute COVID-19 samples.

This CDR3 has 14 amino acids. The V gene's germline CDR1 is SGHTA and CDR2 FQGNSA. V was clipped by 1 base and J by 10 bases, with 11 bases between them. As handled by the study authors: Reference gene primer amplification yielded estimated nucleated cell counts. The assay was immunoSEQ multiplex PCR, and TCRdb's table has in-frame clones only and misses some. The D gene and trimming were derived from the DNA, and the V and J assignments and clone size from that table. The data contain 86,000 or so clones, 90% to 95% of them singletons. Sequencing used peripheral blood. The TCR originated in a human donor with active COVID-19. The donor label of this sample is uncertain. J is TRBJ1-6 and V is TRBV7-2, with D unresolved. CDR3 residues: CASSLGQVGSPLHF. The DNA of the CDR3 is TGTGCCAGCAGCTTAGGCCAGGTCGGCTCACCCCTCCACTTT.